This T cell receptor beta chain was found in a study of blood T cell repertoires in COVID-19. Turning to the study itself: Samples came from the United States, Italy and Spain, spanning acute and convalescent COVID-19.

Original processing methods: It was from reference gene primer amplification that nucleated cell counts were estimated. Here immunoSEQ multiplex PCR was the method, and the copy in TCRdb shows in-frame clones only, minus some. Clone size and V and J calls were adopted from that table, with D and trimming inferred from the DNA. This sample yields around 250,000 clones, of which roughly 86% are seen a single time; more than 9% belongs to the top ten. This clone appeared a few times. The germline V gene encodes CDR1 SQVTM and CDR2 ANQGSEA. This CDR3 contains 15 residues. The junction had 11 bases not matched to a gene; V was cut back by 7 bases and J by 3 bases.

The rearrangement joins TRBV29-1 to TRBJ2-1; 8 bases align to TRBD1. The sample taken for sequencing was peripheral blood. The TCR comes from a man older than 75 with acute or convalescent COVID-19. The DNA for the CDR3 is TGCAGCGCAAAACCCGGGACAGGAAACTACAATGAGCAGTTCTTC. Its translation is CSAKPGTGNYNEQFF.